This T cell receptor (beta chain) was sequenced for a study of response to subunit inactivated influenza vaccine. TCRdb reprocessed the RT-PCR reads via MiXCR and lists one record per CDR3 protein. Counted here are roughly 630,000 distinct CDR3 sequences, 14% occurring once; the ten biggest clones make up less than 9%. This clonotype was recorded a few times. CDR3 length: 13 amino acids. Trimming removed 6 bases at V and 3 bases at J, with 10 bases between. Germline CDR1 and CDR2: SGHTA and FQGNSA. The genes are TRBV7-2 and TRBJ2-3; no reliable D call. This clonotype was obtained from a man in his fifties or sixties who received an inactivated influenza vaccine. Here the sequenced sample was PBMCs from blood, taken around 14 days before vaccination. CDR3 sequence: CASRGGKTDTQYF. CDR3 coding DNA: TGTGCCAGCAGGGGTGGGAAAACAGATACGCAGTATTTT. The full variable domain, rest sourced from reference TRBV7-2 and TRBJ2-3, is GAGVSQSPSNKVTEKGKDVELRCDPISGHTALYWYRQSLGQGLEFLIYFQGNSAPDKSGLPSDRFSAERTGGSVSTLTIQRTQQEDSAVYLCASRGGKTDTQYFGPGTRLTVL.